This T cell receptor beta chain was captured in a study of shared clonotypes between healthy human individuals. Study-wide context: Aged 18 to 49, the donors were two women and a few men.

V was pared by 4 bases and J by 5 bases, with 4 bases of the junction left unmatched. CDR3 length: 14 amino acids. CDR1 and CDR2 from the germline V gene are SGHDT and YYEEEE. Nashville, Tennessee was home to all donors, each a Caucasian adult. The assay was immunoSEQ multiplex PCR, and TCRdb's table has in-frame clones only and misses some. The profile shows about 1,500,000 clones, roughly 96% of them singletons. This chain connects TRBV5-6 to TRBJ2-1; 9 nucleotides match TRBD2. Sequencing was carried out using naive CD4+ T cells sorted from blood. Subset defined: CD45RA+ positively selected. This sequence originates from a man younger than 45 in good health. The CDR3 here is CASSPGLADNEQFF. CDR3 nucleotide sequence: TGTGCCAGCAGCCCGGGACTAGCCGACAATGAGCAGTTCTTC.